This TCR beta chain emerged from a study of cytomegalovirus exposure and HLA in healthy donors. Germline V gene sequence: CDR1 LGHNA, CDR2 YNFKEQ. The CDR3 covers 15 residues. PCR primers comprised 60 Vbeta and 13 Jbeta primers. Method: immunoSEQ multiplex PCR; TCRdb's copy keeps in-frame clones and lacks some. The table records about 160,000 clones, roughly 80% of them present only once. With regard to this clone: What it binds is unknown. An end of the junction does not agree with germline; a read error may underlie this. The sample holds other DNA sequences that translate to the same CDR3.

Study-level findings and limits: In a later analysis, TCR beta V- and J-gene trimming showed a link to a missense DCLRE1C variant. Across donors, most TCRs were seen rarely, yet some public ones were widespread. The presence/absence work took it that sequencing depth was about the same across donors. High specificity and sensitivity for cytomegalovirus status were reported for the classifier.

Sequencing was carried out using PBMCs. This chain connects TRBV4-2 to TRBJ1-1, with 9 bases aligning to TRBD1. This TCR was recovered from a woman under 40 in good health and CMV-seropositive. The CDR3 is CASSPHRGLRTEAFF. Here the CDR3 DNA reads TGTGCCAGCAGCCCTCACAGGGGGCTAAGGACTGAAGCTTTTTTT.